This T cell receptor beta chain was sequenced in a study of blood T cell repertoires in COVID-19. Study context: The United States, Italy and Spain supplied acute and convalescent COVID-19 samples.

Participant age was about 18 to 89 years, and participants resided in about 25 US areas. Methods used by the authors: From reference gene primer amplification, estimates of nucleated cell counts were derived. Sequencing used immunoSEQ multiplex PCR; TCRdb keeps in-frame clones, though not all of them. V and J calls plus clone size are reproduced from that table; the DNA served to infer D and trimming. This sample yields over 300,000 clones, of which 88% are seen a single time; more than 0.85% belongs to the top ten. The CDR3 length is 15 residues. Germline V gives CDR1 SGDLS, CDR2 YYNGEE. V was pared by 4 bases and J by 3 bases, with 8 bases of the junction left unmatched.

What was sequenced was PBMCs or T cells enriched from blood (not recorded which). V is TRBV9 and J is TRBJ1-1; TRBD1 aligns across 8 bases. The receptor's source is a woman aged 25 to 39 with acute COVID-19. In DNA form, the CDR3 reads TGTGCCAGCAGCTCTAGGACAGGGTGGGACACTGAAGCTTTCTTT. This gives the protein CASSSRTGWDTEAFF.